This passage covers 18 T cell receptor beta chains from one sample sequenced in a study of T cells after posttransplantation cyclophosphamide. Controls had myeloablative marrow grafts with methotrexate and calcineurin inhibitor, sampled at 1 year. Clones were sequenced by immunoSEQ multiplex PCR, and TCRdb holds only the in-frame ones, with some missing. The repertoire includes a few thousand clones, over 60% of them detected once, and roughly 50% sits in the top ten. The specimen comprised PBMCs, sampled after allogeneic stem cell transplant with calcineurin inhibitor and methotrexate. The origin of the receptors is a female patient aged 50-59 years who received an allogeneic stem cell transplant from an unrelated donor, was CMV-positive, and had acute and chronic GVHD. Some T cells may trace back to the graft donor.

This clone was seen once. The CDR3 DNA reads as TGTGCCAGCAGCTTTTGGGAAAGGGGGAACACTGAAGCTTTCTTT. Translated: CASSFWERGNTEAFF. The chain employs TRBV5-6 and TRBJ1-1; a weak D match, TRBD1 (5 bases). The CDR3 covers 15 residues. In germline, CDR1 is SGHDT, CDR2 YYEEEE. V lost 2 bases, J lost 1 base, and 12 bases lay in between.

The J gene is TRBJ2-7, the V gene TRBV5-1; 7 positions match TRBD1. CDR1 and CDR2 (germline): SGHRS, YFSETQ. The CDR3 consists of 15 residues. The ends lost 4 bases at V and 1 base at J; junction bases unmatched: 8. In nucleotides, the CDR3 is TGCGCCAGCAGCCCGGGACAGTTCATTTCCTACGAGCAGTACTTC. It codes for CASSPGQFISYEQYF.

The chain joins TRBV7-7 to TRBJ2-2; 7 nucleotides line up with TRBD1. The V segment lost 5 bases and the J segment 4 bases; nucleotides outside the gene matches: 7. This CDR3 has 15 amino acids. Germline V gene sequence: CDR1 SSHAT, CDR2 FNYEAQ (reference sequence). DNA of the CDR3: TGTGCCAGCAGCCTAGGGGGCCCGTTCACCGGGGAGCTGTTTTTT. The encoded protein is CASSLGGPFTGELFF.

V gene TRBV27 combines with J gene TRBJ2-3; perhaps TRBD2 as D (7 bases). The length of the CDR3 is 14 residues. V gave up 3 bases and J gave up 6 bases, with 13 bases separating them. Germline V gene data show CDR1 as MNHEY and CDR2 as SMNVEV (reference sequence). The CDR3 DNA sequence: TGTGCCAGCAGTTTTGGGGGGGCGGCGGATACGCAGTATTTT. This sequence encodes CASSFGGAADTQYF.

This clone was counted ten times or more. This chain joins TRBV6-5 and TRBJ2-1; D gene unclear. Trimming shortened V by 0 bases and J by 0 bases, and 9 bases separated the two germline ends. CDR3 length: 16 residues. Per the germline V gene, CDR1 is MNHEY and CDR2 is SVGAGI. The CDR3 region is CASSYSTRSSYNEQFF. CDR3 DNA sequence: TGTGCCAGCAGTTACTCGACGCGGAGCTCCTACAATGAGCAGTTCTTC.

This clone was detected once. The chain carries TRBV6-1 and TRBJ1-2; no definite D call. V was clipped by 5 bases and J by 0 bases, with 10 bases between them. CDR1 is MNHNS and CDR2 is SASEGT in the germline V gene. The CDR3 has 14 amino acids. The CDR3 spells CASSWLEANYGYTF. DNA of the CDR3: TGTGCCAGCAGTTGGCTCGAGGCTAACTATGGCTACACCTTC.

V usage is TRBV6-4 and J usage is TRBJ2-3; 10 nucleotides line up with TRBD2. Germline V gene sequence: CDR1 MRHNA, CDR2 SNTAGT. V shed 0 bases and J 2 bases; nucleotides not matched to a gene: 2. This CDR3 region has 16 residues. The DNA of the CDR3 is TGTGCCAGCAGTGACTCCACTAGCGGGGCCACAGATACGCAGTATTTT. Translated, it gives CASSDSTSGATDTQYF.

The gene calls are TRBV29-1 and TRBJ1-1; TRBD1 might be the D (6 bases). Germline V CDR1 and CDR2: SQVTM, ANQGSEA. The CDR3 runs to 10 residues. With 7 bases removed from V and 7 bases from J, the gap between germline ends came to 10 bases. The CDR3 sequence: CSEGQGEAFF. The CDR3 nucleotides are TGCAGCGAGGGACAAGGTGAAGCTTTCTTT.

This clone was recorded a few times. The V gene is TRBV14, the J gene TRBJ2-1, with TRBD2 identical over 11 bases. J lost 4 bases, V lost 4 bases, and 9 bases had no gene match. The CDR3 is made up of 17 amino acids. Germline V lookup: CDR1 SGHDN, CDR2 FVKESK. This CDR3 reads CASSRPGLAEPYNEQFF. CDR3 sequence (DNA): TGTGCCAGCAGCCGCCCGGGACTAGCGGAACCTTACAATGAGCAGTTCTTC.

This chain connects TRBV7-6 to TRBJ1-1; TRBD1 matches 8 bases. The CDR3 loop spans 13 amino acids. Germline CDR1 SGHVS, CDR2 FNYEAQ. Trimming took 4 bases from V and 3 from J; bases not matched to a gene: 1. The CDR3 region has the DNA TGTGCCAGCAGCTCGGACAGGGACACTGAAGCTTTCTTT. It encodes CASSSDRDTEAFF.

The chain employs TRBV19 and TRBJ1-1, with 7 bases that match TRBD1. Germline V gene data show CDR1 as LNHDA and CDR2 as SQIVND (reference sequence). The V and J ends lost 9 bases and 4 bases, in that order; junction bases with no gene match: 8. The CDR3 consists of 13 residues. The CDR3 protein is CASRLQGSTEAFF. The CDR3 DNA follows: TGTGCCAGCAGGTTACAGGGGTCCACTGAAGCTTTCTTT.

J is TRBJ1-1 and V is TRBV18; D is ambiguous. Trimming took off 3 bases at V and 1 base at J, with 9 bases between the two ends. Germline assignment: CDR1 KGHSH and CDR2 LQKENI. The CDR3 contains 14 residues. CDR3 nucleotide sequence: TGTGCCAGCTCACCCGTACCAGAGAACACTGAAGCTTTCTTT. Amino acid sequence: CASSPVPENTEAFF.

The chain employs TRBV6-5 and TRBJ2-1, with TRBD2 identical over 10 bases. The CDR3 is made up of 15 amino acids. Germline V CDR1 and CDR2: MNHEY, SVGAGI. V lost 4 bases, J lost 3 bases, and 3 bases stayed unmatched. In nucleotides, the CDR3 is TGTGCCAGCAGTTCTCTAGCGGGGGACTACAATGAGCAGTTCTTC. This translates into CASSSLAGDYNEQFF.

The V gene is TRBV5-6, the J gene TRBJ2-1; TRBD2 aligns across 11 bases. The CDR3 is 16 residues long. CDR1 is SGHDT and CDR2 is YYEEEE in the germline V gene. J lost 7 bases, V lost 4 bases, and 10 bases had no gene match. The CDR3: CASSPPTSGKGNEQFF. The CDR3 DNA sequence: TGTGCCAGCAGCCCACCGACTAGCGGGAAGGGGAATGAGCAGTTCTTC.

By its share, this clone is medium-sized. The chain carries TRBV19 and TRBJ1-1; D perhaps matches TRBD1 (6 bases). The CDR3 is made up of 13 amino acids. The V end was cut by 1 base, the J end by 7 bases, with 10 bases between. Germline V gene data show CDR1 as LNHDA and CDR2 as SQIVND (reference sequence). Here the CDR3 reads CASSIVQGSEAFF. The DNA for the CDR3 is TGTGCCAGTAGTATAGTTCAGGGGAGTGAAGCTTTCTTT.

CDR3 nucleotide sequence: TGTGCCAGCAGCGGCATAGGGGGATCCTACAATGAGCAGTTCTTC. It specifies CASSGIGGSYNEQFF. J is TRBJ2-1 and V is TRBV9; TRBD1 is a possible D gene (6 bases). Per germline, CDR1 SGDLS and CDR2 YYNGEE. The V end was cut by 3 bases, the J end by 1 base, with 11 bases between. CDR3 length: 15 amino acids.

The rearrangement uses TRBV6-4 and TRBJ2-1; D may be TRBD2 (5 bases). CDR3 length: 19 residues. Germline CDR1 MRHNA, CDR2 SNTAGT. V lost 6 bases, J lost 0 bases, and 24 bases lay in between. CDR3 loop: CASSPTAGKSYSSYNEQFF. In nucleotides, the CDR3 is TGTGCCAGCAGCCCCACCGCCGGGAAGAGTTATAGCTCCTACAATGAGCAGTTCTTC.

The chain uses TRBV5-1 and TRBJ2-2, with D unresolved. The V end lost 2 bases, the J end lost 0 bases, and 17 bases lay between the germline ends. This CDR3 has 18 amino acids. Per the germline V gene, CDR1 is SGHRS and CDR2 is YFSETQ. In DNA, the CDR3 is TGCGCCAGCAGCTTCGGGTCTCAAACCCCATCGAACACCGGGGAGCTGTTTTTT. Residues: CASSFGSQTPSNTGELFF.